One and the same sample provided the 29 T cell receptor beta chains below, sequenced in a study of blood T cell repertoires in COVID-19. Libraries were prepared by immunoSEQ multiplex PCR; TCRdb keeps only in-frame clonotypes and omits some of them. This repertoire shows about 30,000 clones, approximately 67% found once; its top ten account for 17%. The specimen sequenced was peripheral blood. Source of these receptors: a human donor in a cohort sampled during active COVID-19.

The CDR3 DNA sequence: TGTGCCAGCAGCTTGCCGTGGACTCGGGGCACTGAAGCTTTCTTT. Amino acid sequence: CASSLPWTRGTEAFF. This chain joins TRBV5-8 and TRBJ1-1; D is undetermined. Germline-derived CDR1 and CDR2 are SGHTS and YDEGEE. This CDR3 is built from 15 residues. Trimming shortened V by 1 base and J by 4 bases, and 14 bases separated the two germline ends.

V usage is TRBV7-2 and J usage is TRBJ2-2; 7 bases are shared with TRBD2. V gave up 4 bases and J gave up 0 bases; unmatched junction bases: 2. This CDR3 spans 15 amino acids. CDR1 SGHTA and CDR2 FQGNSA come from the germline V gene. The CDR3: CASSSSGTNTGELFF. CDR3 in DNA: TGTGCCAGCAGCTCTAGCGGCACGAACACCGGGGAGCTGTTTTTT. Together with reference TRBV7-2 and TRBJ2-2, the CDR3 gives the full variable domain: GAGVSQSPSNKVTEKGKDVELRCDPISGHTALYWYRQSLGQGLEFLIYFQGNSAPDKSGLPSDRFSAERTGGSVSTLTIQRTQQEDSAVYLCASSSSGTNTGELFFGEGSRLTVL.

CDR3 sequence reads: CASSPGAGVMYEQYF. The CDR3 region has the DNA TGTGCCAGCAGCCCCGGGGCAGGGGTGATGTACGAGCAGTACTTC. The chain employs TRBV7-3 and TRBJ2-7, with D perhaps TRBD1 (6 bases). Trimming pared 5 bases from V and 4 bases from J, leaving 18 bases between. The germline CDR1 and CDR2 sequences are SGHTA and FQGTGA. This CDR3 comprises 15 residues.

In DNA form, the CDR3 reads TGTGCCACCAGTGCCCGGGTCGGAGGCTACACCTTC. Amino acids: CATSARVGGYTF. The gene calls are TRBV24-1 and TRBJ1-2; no clear D gene. Germline assignment: CDR1 KGHDR and CDR2 SFDVKD. The CDR3 length is 12 residues. Trimming removed 5 bases at V and 8 bases at J, with 11 bases between.

The rearrangement joins TRBV10-2 to TRBJ2-5, with D perhaps TRBD1 (6 bases). V was shortened by 6 bases and J by 1 base, with 12 bases between the two germline ends. Germline V lookup: CDR1 WSHSY, CDR2 SAAADI. The CDR3 has 14 amino acids. The CDR3 spells CASRLQGIQETQYF. The CDR3 coding sequence is TGCGCCAGCAGGCTACAGGGCATCCAAGAGACCCAGTACTTC.

The V call is TRBV6-5, the J call TRBJ2-2, with TRBD1 matching over 8 bases. J was trimmed by 4 bases and V by 6 bases; bases with no gene match: 4. The CDR3 has 14 amino acids. Germline V CDR1 and CDR2: MNHEY, SVGAGI. CDR3 in DNA: TGTGCCAGCAGCCGACAGGGGTTCACCGGGGAGCTGTTTTTT. It specifies CASSRQGFTGELFF.

There are a few counts of this clone. The V gene is TRBV2, the J gene TRBJ1-6; the D is unclear. CDR1 SNHLY and CDR2 FYNNEI come from the germline V gene. There are 11 residues in the CDR3. V was shortened by 9 bases and J by 10 bases, with 10 bases between the two germline ends. DNA of the CDR3: TGTGCCAGTGCAGGAAACTCACCCCTCCACTTT. This encodes CASAGNSPLHF.

This clone occurred once. This chain connects TRBV19 to TRBJ1-2, with 7 bases aligning to TRBD1. The length of the CDR3 is 16 residues. Germline-derived CDR1 and CDR2 are LNHDA and SQIVND (reference sequence). V shed 5 bases and J 1 base; nucleotides not matched to a gene: 10. CDR3 sequence reads: CASSHPGQNVNYGYTF. CDR3 coding DNA: TGTGCCAGTAGTCACCCGGGACAGAACGTTAACTATGGCTACACCTTC.

The CDR3 nucleotides are TGTGCCAGCAGCGAACACGAAGGGGGCTCTGGCTACACCTTC. Its translation is CASSEHEGGSGYTF. The chain carries TRBV7-6 and TRBJ1-2; 7 bases match TRBD1. Germline-derived CDR1 and CDR2 are SGHVS and FNYEAQ. CDR3 length equals 14 residues. Unmatched junction bases numbered 10, after V lost 5 bases and J lost 7 bases.

The chain recombines TRBV11-3 with TRBJ2-1, with 9 bases lining up with TRBD2. CDR1 is SGHNT and CDR2 is YENEEA in the germline V gene. The J segment lost 8 bases and the V segment lost 1 base, leaving 9 bases of the junction unmatched. This CDR3 is 16 amino acids long. CDR3 sequence: CASSLAGAGGSDEQFF. The CDR3, as DNA: TGTGCCAGCAGCTTAGCAGGGGCGGGAGGGTCCGATGAGCAGTTCTTC.

V is TRBV27 and J is TRBJ1-1, with D perhaps matching TRBD1 (6 bases). Looked up from germline, CDR1 is MNHEY and CDR2 is SMNVEV (reference sequence). The CDR3 spans 17 residues. Trimming removed 0 bases from V and 0 bases from J, with 14 bases in between. CDR3 protein: CASSLSGRGWVNTEAFF. In nucleotides, the CDR3 is TGTGCCAGCAGTTTATCAGGCAGGGGTTGGGTGAACACTGAAGCTTTCTTT.

This clone was detected a few times. This chain uses TRBV6-2 or TRBV6-3 with TRBJ2-1; tentative D call: TRBD2 (7 bases). Germline V gene data show CDR1 as MNHEY and CDR2 as SVGEGT. CDR3 length: 16 residues. Trimming pared 0 bases from V and 8 bases from J, leaving 17 bases between. CDR3 nucleotide sequence: TGTGCCAGCAGTTACTCGAGAGGGGGAGGGATCGATGAGCAGTTCTTC. Translating it yields CASSYSRGGGIDEQFF.

This chain links TRBV5-1 with TRBJ1-6; a possible D gene is TRBD1 (5 bases). Germline CDR1 reads SGHRS; CDR2 reads YFSETQ. This CDR3 is built from 15 residues. V was shortened by 4 bases and J by 7 bases, with 15 bases between the two germline ends. In DNA form, the CDR3 reads TGCGCCAGCAGCCCCGCCGACAGCCGGAATTCACCCCTCCACTTT. Translation gives CASSPADSRNSPLHF.

This clone turned up a few times. The V and J genes are TRBV24-1 and TRBJ2-5, with D possibly matching TRBD2 (6 bases). V was shortened by 4 bases and J by 7 bases, with 15 bases between the two germline ends. The CDR3 spans 14 residues. In germline, CDR1 is KGHDR, CDR2 SFDVKD. The CDR3 spells CATSEGGSPATQYF. The CDR3 nucleotides are TGTGCCACCAGTGAAGGAGGGTCCCCCGCGACCCAGTACTTC.

The chain uses TRBV7-2 and TRBJ1-1; TRBD1 aligns across 7 bases. The CDR3 spans 19 residues. Germline trimming cut 1 base from V and 1 base from J; bases unmatched to any gene: 15. Germline CDR1 SGHTA, CDR2 FQGNSA. The CDR3 region is CASSLVRRALDRENTEAFF. CDR3 nucleotide sequence: TGTGCCAGCAGCTTAGTGAGGAGGGCCCTAGACAGGGAGAACACTGAAGCTTTCTTT.

This chain connects TRBV6-5 to TRBJ1-2; 9 bases map to TRBD1. This CDR3 spans 14 amino acids. J gave up 8 bases and V 5 bases, and 9 bases lay outside the gene matches. Looked up from germline, CDR1 is MNHEY and CDR2 is SVGAGI. The CDR3 DNA reads TGTGCCAGCAGTCAACAGGGGGCGCGAGGAGGCTACACCTTC. This encodes CASSQQGARGGYTF.

The chain joins TRBV27 to TRBJ1-5; 7 positions agree with TRBD1. V shed 1 base, J shed 4 bases, and the junction held 1 base outside the gene matches. CDR3 length: 14 amino acids. Germline V gene sequence: CDR1 MNHEY, CDR2 SMNVEV (reference sequence). The CDR3 DNA sequence: TGTGCCAGCAGTTTATTACAGGGGAATCAGCCCCAGCATTTT. Amino acids: CASSLLQGNQPQHF.

The chain carries TRBV28 and TRBJ1-2, with D tentatively TRBD1 (6 bases). Germline-derived CDR1 and CDR2 are MDHEN and SYDVKM. Trimming pared 8 bases from V and 8 bases from J, leaving 12 bases between. The CDR3 runs to 11 residues. The CDR3 nucleotides are TGTGCCAGCTCCAGGGGCCTCGGCTACACCTTC. Translating it yields CASSRGLGYTF.

This CDR3 is CASSATRREQFF. The CDR3 bases are TGTGCCAGCAGTGCGACTAGGAGGGAGCAGTTCTTC. V gene TRBV2 combines with J gene TRBJ2-1, with a weak D call TRBD2 (6 bases). Deletions cut 4 bases from V and 10 bases from J, with 11 bases between. The CDR3 has 12 amino acids. Germline V gives CDR1 SNHLY, CDR2 FYNNEI.

The J gene is TRBJ2-1, the V gene TRBV6-2 or TRBV6-3; unclear D gene. Trimming pared 0 bases from V and 10 bases from J, leaving 13 bases between. The CDR3 covers 14 residues. Germline loops: CDR1 MNHEY, CDR2 SVGEGT. The CDR3 loop is CASSYSIRNNEQFF. DNA for the CDR3: TGTGCCAGCAGTTACTCGATCAGGAATAACGAGCAGTTCTTC.

The V call is TRBV6-5, the J call TRBJ2-5, with TRBD2 matching over 10 bases. Germline trimming cut 6 bases from V and 5 bases from J; bases unmatched to any gene: 9. CDR3 length: 15 residues. Germline V CDR1 and CDR2: MNHEY, SVGAGI. The DNA for the CDR3 is TGTGCCAGCAGGAAGCGGGGGGGAACTAGGGAGACCCAGTACTTC. Translating gives CASRKRGGTRETQYF.

The genes are TRBV7-3 and TRBJ2-3, with 8 bases matching TRBD2. The CDR3 extends over 14 amino acids. Looked up from germline, CDR1 is SGHTA and CDR2 is FQGTGA. The V segment lost 2 bases and the J segment 4 bases; nucleotides outside the gene matches: 2. The CDR3 sequence: CASSLLGGADTQYF. The CDR3 region has the DNA TGTGCCAGCAGCTTACTCGGGGGGGCAGATACGCAGTATTTT. The full variable domain, with the rest looked up from reference TRBV7-3 and TRBJ2-3, is GAGVSQTPSNKVTEKGKYVELRCDPISGHTALYWYRQSLGQGPEFLIYFQGTGAADDSGLPNDRFFAVRPEGSVSTLKIQRTERGDSAVYLCASSLLGGADTQYFGPGTRLTVL.

The chain uses TRBV5-6 and TRBJ2-2, with TRBD1 identical over 11 bases. Germline values: CDR1 SGHDT, CDR2 YYEEEE. The V gene end was trimmed by 5 bases and the J gene end by 3 bases; junction bases not matched to a gene: 6. The CDR3 has 16 amino acids. CDR3: CASRPDRGPDTGELFF. In DNA, the CDR3 is TGTGCCAGCAGACCGGACAGGGGGCCCGACACCGGGGAGCTGTTTTTT.

The chain has TRBV2 and TRBJ2-5, with 13 bases lining up with TRBD2. Germline values: CDR1 SNHLY, CDR2 FYNNEI. There are 15 residues in the CDR3. V was clipped by 0 bases and J by 9 bases; unmatched bases: 4. The CDR3 DNA reads TGTGCCAGCAGTGAAGCTAAACTAGCGGGGGGGGCCCAGTACTTC. Its translation: CASSEAKLAGGAQYF.

The chain uses TRBV2 and TRBJ2-7, with 8 bases fitting TRBD1. V was pared by 6 bases and J by 1 base, with 8 bases of the junction left unmatched. This CDR3 is built from 15 residues. Germline CDR1 is SNHLY and CDR2 is FYNNEI. The CDR3 nucleotides read TGTGCCAGCAGGAAGGACAGGGCCACTTCCTACGAGCAGTACTTC. Protein sequence: CASRKDRATSYEQYF. Combining the CDR3 with reference TRBV2 and TRBJ2-7 gives the whole variable domain EPEVTQTPSHQVTQMGQEVILRCVPISNHLYFYWYRQILGQKVEFLVSFYNNEISEKSEIFDDQFSVERPDGSNFTLKIRSTKLEDSAMYFCASRKDRATSYEQYFGPGTRLTVT.

This clone showed up just a few times. V usage is TRBV10-3 and J usage is TRBJ1-1; TRBD1 might be the D (6 bases). V lost 7 bases to trimming and J lost 0 bases, with 9 bases between them. This CDR3 has 13 residues. CDR1 and CDR2 (germline): ENHRY, SYGVKD. The CDR3: CAITQGMNTEAFF. CDR3 nucleotides: TGTGCCATCACACAGGGAATGAACACTGAAGCTTTCTTT.

V is TRBV6-6 and J is TRBJ2-3; 9 bases map to TRBD2. V lost 5 bases and J lost 4; bases outside the gene matches: 10. The germline V gene has CDR1 MNHNY and CDR2 SVGAGI (reference sequence). The CDR3 is made up of 16 amino acids. The CDR3 nucleotides read TGTGCCAGCAGTCAAGTAATAGCGGGAGCCGCAGATACGCAGTATTTT. The encoded protein is CASSQVIAGAADTQYF.

V gene TRBV9 combines with J gene TRBJ1-4; no clear D. V lost 4 bases and J lost 8, with 12 bases in between. Germline V gene lookup returns CDR1 SGDLS and CDR2 YYNGEE. The CDR3 consists of 13 residues. In DNA, the CDR3 is TGTGCCAGCAGCCCCGACATTGGGGAAAAACTGTTTTTT. It yields the protein CASSPDIGEKLFF.

The CDR3: CASSIDTGLADPYNEQFF. In DNA form, the CDR3 reads TGTGCCAGTAGTATAGATACGGGACTAGCGGACCCATACAATGAGCAGTTCTTC. The genes are TRBV19 and TRBJ2-1, with 11 bases lining up with TRBD2. CDR1 is LNHDA, CDR2 SQIVND, per germline (reference sequence). CDR3 length equals 18 residues. Trimming cost V 0 bases and J 4 bases; bases outside gene matches: 8. Based on the CDR3 plus reference TRBV19 and TRBJ2-1, the full variable domain is DGGITQSPKYLFRKEGQNVTLSCEQNLNHDAMYWYRQDPGQGLRLIYYSQIVNDFQKGDIAEGYSVSREKKESFPLTVTSAQKNPTAFYLCASSIDTGLADPYNEQFFGPGTRLTVL.